These 27 T cell receptor beta chains were all obtained from the same sample, sequenced in a study of Ad26.COV2.S vaccination and SARS-CoV-2 variants. Produced via immunoSEQ multiplex PCR; TCRdb's table is partial and in-frame only. The data contain about 400,000 clones, about 92% of them singletons. Documented treatment: roughly 18 received Ad26.COV2.S at low or high dose, single or two shots; several received placebo; per-sample allocation not given. Following the first vaccine or placebo injection, samples were taken on day 63. Material: peripheral blood, obtained in a trial of Ad26.COV2.S vaccine versus placebo. These receptors all stem from a person aged 18-65 years who received the Ad26.COV2.S COVID-19 vaccine or a placebo.

The V call is TRBV5-4, the J call TRBJ2-2; possibly TRBD1 for D (5 bases). There are 16 residues in the CDR3. Trimming cost V 0 bases and J 3 bases, with 12 bases left between them. From germline, CDR1 is SGHNT and CDR2 YYREEE (reference sequence). CDR3 coding DNA: TGTGCCAGCAGCTTGGACCCCAGGGTTGACACCGGGGAGCTGTTTTTT. Protein product: CASSLDPRVDTGELFF.

The chain employs TRBV7-2 and TRBJ2-3; the D gene is possibly TRBD2 (6 bases). The CDR3 loop spans 14 amino acids. The V and J ends lost 2 bases and 8 bases respectively, with 14 bases between them. CDR1 SGHTA and CDR2 FQGNSA come from the germline V gene. The CDR3 sequence: CASSLTLSGGTQYF. DNA of the CDR3: TGTGCCAGCAGCTTAACCCTGTCCGGGGGTACGCAGTATTTT.

V and J are TRBV2 and TRBJ1-1; 8 nucleotides line up with TRBD1. CDR3 length: 15 amino acids. J gave up 5 bases and V 2 bases, and 7 bases lay outside the gene matches. Germline V gene lookup returns CDR1 SNHLY and CDR2 FYNNEI. CDR3 region: CASSETGGSRTEAFF. The DNA for the CDR3 is TGTGCCAGCAGTGAAACAGGGGGTAGTAGAACTGAAGCTTTCTTT.

The chain joins TRBV19 to TRBJ2-3; perhaps TRBD2 as D (6 bases). This CDR3 is built from 13 residues. V gave up 3 bases and J gave up 6 bases, with 10 bases separating them. Germline V gene lookup returns CDR1 LNHDA and CDR2 SQIVND (reference sequence). The CDR3 DNA reads TGTGCCAGTAGTATTGGAGGGTACGATACGCAGTATTTT. As protein: CASSIGGYDTQYF.

This clone occurred once. The chain combines TRBV4-3 with TRBJ1-1, with D maybe TRBD1 (6 bases). Germline V gives CDR1 LGHNA, CDR2 YSLEER. Trimming took off 0 bases at V and 7 bases at J, with 12 bases between the two ends. The CDR3 loop spans 14 amino acids. CDR3 loop: CASSQEGKGVEAFF. The CDR3 region has the DNA TGCGCCAGCAGCCAAGAGGGAAAGGGGGTTGAAGCTTTCTTT.

A single count supports this clone. The V and J genes are TRBV19 and TRBJ2-1, with 7 bases fitting TRBD2. The J segment lost 6 bases and the V segment lost 5 bases, leaving 7 bases of the junction unmatched. The CDR3 contains 14 residues. Germline assignment: CDR1 LNHDA and CDR2 SQIVND (reference sequence). This CDR3 is CASSFGGRTNEQFF. The CDR3 nucleotides are TGTGCCAGTAGTTTCGGGGGGAGAACCAATGAGCAGTTCTTC. The full variable domain, completed using reference TRBV19 and TRBJ2-1, is DGGITQSPKYLFRKEGQNVTLSCEQNLNHDAMYWYRQDPGQGLRLIYYSQIVNDFQKGDIAEGYSVSREKKESFPLTVTSAQKNPTAFYLCASSFGGRTNEQFFGPGTRLTVL.

The chain uses TRBV15 and TRBJ2-1, with no clear D. Germline V gene sequence: CDR1 LNHNV, CDR2 YYDKDF (reference sequence). V lost 1 base and J lost 0, with 10 bases in between. This CDR3 is 16 amino acids long. This CDR3 reads CATSRGFKSSYNEQFF. Written as DNA, the CDR3 is TGTGCCACCAGCAGAGGTTTCAAGAGCTCCTACAATGAGCAGTTCTTC.

The chain recombines TRBV30 with TRBJ2-3, with D possibly being TRBD1 or TRBD2 (6 bases each). Deletions cut 8 bases from V and 7 bases from J, with 19 bases between. Germline V gene lookup returns CDR1 GTSNPN and CDR2 SVGIG (reference sequence). This CDR3 has 13 amino acids. This CDR3 is CAGRARGVNTQYF. CDR3 DNA sequence: TGTGCCGGAAGAGCTAGGGGGGTAAATACGCAGTATTTT.

The chain uses TRBV27 and TRBJ2-1; no clear D. The CDR3 loop spans 11 amino acids. V lost 4 bases, J lost 5 bases, and 3 bases lay in between. Germline-derived CDR1 and CDR2 are MNHEY and SMNVEV (reference sequence). The CDR3 region is CASSSHNEQFF. CDR3 nucleotides: TGTGCCAGCAGTTCTCACAATGAGCAGTTCTTC.

This chain joins TRBV9 and TRBJ1-3; 7 bases are shared with TRBD1. Germline V gene data show CDR1 as SGDLS and CDR2 as YYNGEE. This CDR3 spans 17 amino acids. V trimming: 0 bases; J trimming: 4 bases; junction bases outside the gene matches: 10. The CDR3 nucleotides are TGTGCCAGCAGCGTAGAAGGAGGGGGCGCATCGGGAAACACCATATATTTT. Protein sequence: CASSVEGGGASGNTIYF.

This clone showed up just once. This rearrangement joins TRBV11-3 to TRBJ2-5; D is undetermined. The CDR3 consists of 14 residues. Trimming cost V 1 base and J 2 bases, with 8 bases left between them. Germline-derived CDR1 and CDR2 are SGHNT and YENEEA. DNA for the CDR3: TGTGCCAGCAGCTTAGCCGCAGGTCAAGAGACCCAGTACTTC. Its protein is CASSLAAGQETQYF.

V is TRBV27 and J is TRBJ2-7; 11 bases line up with TRBD2. J gave up 10 bases and V 5 bases, and 7 bases lay outside the gene matches. The germline V gene encodes CDR1 MNHEY and CDR2 SMNVEV (reference sequence). The CDR3 extends over 13 amino acids. CDR3 residues: CASSQGTSGPQYF. DNA of the CDR3: TGTGCCAGCAGTCAAGGGACTAGCGGACCCCAGTACTTC.

The chain couples TRBV5-4 to TRBJ1-2; D might be TRBD1 (5 bases). V dropped 0 bases and J dropped 5 bases, with 14 bases sitting between them. This CDR3 region has 15 residues. The germline CDR1 and CDR2 sequences are SGHNT and YYREEE (reference sequence). The CDR3: CASSLVGDRGYGYTF. CDR3 DNA: TGTGCCAGCAGCTTGGTGGGGGATCGAGGATATGGCTACACCTTC.

This chain joins TRBV18 and TRBJ2-2; perhaps TRBD1 as D (6 bases). V was cut by 3 bases and J by 0 bases, with 11 bases left in between. Germline V gene data show CDR1 as KGHSH and CDR2 as LQKENI. CDR3 size: 16 residues. The CDR3, as DNA: TGTGCCAGCTCACCGGCAGGGGATCCGAACACCGGGGAGCTGTTTTTT. Amino acid sequence: CASSPAGDPNTGELFF.

CDR3 amino acids: CASSYTGEYGYTF. DNA of the CDR3: TGTGCCAGCAGCTATACAGGGGAATACGGCTACACCTTC. The chain links TRBV6-5 to TRBJ1-2; 7 nucleotides agree with TRBD1. Germline trimming cut 6 bases from V and 8 bases from J; bases unmatched to any gene: 9. This CDR3 has 13 residues. Germline loops: CDR1 MNHEY, CDR2 SVGAGI.

The genes are TRBV19 and TRBJ1-2, with 7 bases identical to TRBD1. Germline CDR1 LNHDA, CDR2 SQIVND (reference sequence). V was pared by 3 bases and J by 2 bases, with 9 bases of the junction left unmatched. This CDR3 contains 16 residues. The CDR3 reads CASSMLGQTLNYGYTF. CDR3 sequence (DNA): TGTGCCAGTAGTATGTTGGGACAGACCCTAAACTATGGCTACACCTTC.

This chain uses TRBV30 with TRBJ1-6, with 7 nucleotides matching TRBD1. This CDR3 contains 14 residues. In germline, CDR1 is GTSNPN, CDR2 SVGIG (reference sequence). The V segment lost 1 base and the J segment 7 bases; nucleotides outside the gene matches: 4. The CDR3 spells CAWSETGRNSPLHF. The CDR3, as DNA: TGTGCCTGGAGTGAGACAGGGCGGAATTCACCCCTCCACTTT.

The rearrangement joins TRBV11-3 to TRBJ2-1; 8 bases match TRBD2. CDR1 and CDR2 from the germline V gene are SGHNT and YENEEA. The CDR3 sequence is 18 residues long. Losses at the gene ends were 1 base for V and 4 bases for J; bases not matched to a gene: 12. The CDR3 nucleotides are TGTGCCAGCAGCTTAGGGCTTATAGCGGGGAAGACATACAATGAGCAGTTCTTC. It translates to CASSLGLIAGKTYNEQFF.

With respect to this clone: Other DNA variants within this sample encode the same CDR3. The J gene is TRBJ2-1, the V gene TRBV9; D unresolved. This CDR3 comprises 14 residues. Per germline, CDR1 SGDLS and CDR2 YYNGEE. The V gene lost 0 bases and the J gene lost 3 bases, with 7 bases spanning the gap. CDR3 nucleotide sequence: TGTGCCAGCAGCGTAGCTCCGGACTACAATGAGCAGTTCTTC. It yields the protein CASSVAPDYNEQFF.

The J gene is TRBJ1-3, the V gene TRBV7-2; D uncertain. Germline CDR1 is SGHTA and CDR2 is FQGNSA. There are 16 residues in the CDR3. Trimming took off 1 base at V and 4 bases at J, with 14 bases between the two ends. CDR3 bases: TGTGCCAGCAGCTTAGGGGCGGGCTTGGACGGAAACACCATATATTTT. Residues: CASSLGAGLDGNTIYF.

V and J are TRBV27 and TRBJ1-4, with D uncertain. Trimming took 6 bases from V and 7 from J, leaving 9 bases between them. Germline-derived CDR1 and CDR2 are MNHEY and SMNVEV (reference sequence). CDR3 size: 12 residues. CDR3 sequence: CASSPLGEKLFF. The CDR3 DNA sequence: TGTGCCAGCAGCCCCTTGGGTGAAAAACTGTTTTTT.

The CDR3 DNA follows: TGTGCCAGCAGCTTAGATACGGGCAGCTCCTACGAGCAGTACTTC. Amino acid sequence: CASSLDTGSSYEQYF. The rearrangement links TRBV11-2 to TRBJ2-7; D unresolved. Trimming shortened V by 0 bases and J by 0 bases, and 9 bases separated the two germline ends. Germline values: CDR1 SGHAT, CDR2 FQNNGV. The CDR3 is made up of 15 amino acids.

The CDR3 protein is CASSWGGGHYEQYF. The CDR3 region has the DNA TGTGCCAGTAGTTGGGGAGGGGGCCACTACGAGCAGTACTTC. The chain carries TRBV19 and TRBJ2-7; D might be TRBD1 or TRBD2, each matching 7 bases. The germline CDR1 and CDR2 sequences are LNHDA and SQIVND (reference sequence). CDR3 length equals 14 residues. V gave up 5 bases and J gave up 3 bases, with 14 bases separating them. Variable domain in full (rest from reference TRBV19 and TRBJ2-7): DGGITQSPKYLFRKEGQNVTLSCEQNLNHDAMYWYRQDPGQGLRLIYYSQIVNDFQKGDIAEGYSVSREKKESFPLTVTSAQKNPTAFYLCASSWGGGHYEQYFGPGTRLTVT.

The chain has TRBV7-9 and TRBJ2-2; 11 nucleotides align to TRBD2. The V segment lost 2 bases and the J segment 0 bases; nucleotides outside the gene matches: 5. In germline, CDR1 is SEHNR, CDR2 FQNEAQ (reference sequence). The CDR3 is 18 amino acids. CDR3 sequence reads: CASSLPTSGGANTGELFF. DNA for the CDR3: TGTGCCAGCAGCTTACCCACTAGCGGGGGCGCGAACACCGGGGAGCTGTTTTTT.

The chain is built from TRBV3-1 (or the pseudogene TRBV3-2) and TRBJ2-1, with D tentatively TRBD2 (5 bases). Germline loops: CDR1 LGHDT, CDR2 YNNKEL (reference sequence). V was shortened by 1 base and J by 4 bases, with 23 bases between the two germline ends. This CDR3 contains 19 residues. The CDR3 DNA follows: TGTGCCAGCAGCCAAGGAGTCGGGAATATTTATTTAGATTACAATGAGCAGTTCTTC. It encodes CASSQGVGNIYLDYNEQFF.

The chain is built from TRBV7-9 and TRBJ2-5; 8 bases agree with TRBD1. The CDR3 totals 15 residues. From germline, CDR1 is SEHNR and CDR2 FQNEAQ (reference sequence). The ends lost 4 bases at V and 0 bases at J; junction bases unmatched: 4. This CDR3 reads CASSSGTGYQETQYF. The CDR3 nucleotides read TGTGCCAGCAGCTCCGGGACAGGTTACCAAGAGACCCAGTACTTC.

The chain combines TRBV5-1 with TRBJ2-3, with 9 bases matching TRBD2. Germline V gives CDR1 SGHRS, CDR2 YFSETQ. The CDR3 loop spans 16 amino acids. Unmatched junction bases numbered 8, after V lost 4 bases and J lost 2 bases. The CDR3 DNA follows: TGCGCCAGCAGCGAGGGACTAGCACTACACACAGATACGCAGTATTTT. This codes for CASSEGLALHTDTQYF.